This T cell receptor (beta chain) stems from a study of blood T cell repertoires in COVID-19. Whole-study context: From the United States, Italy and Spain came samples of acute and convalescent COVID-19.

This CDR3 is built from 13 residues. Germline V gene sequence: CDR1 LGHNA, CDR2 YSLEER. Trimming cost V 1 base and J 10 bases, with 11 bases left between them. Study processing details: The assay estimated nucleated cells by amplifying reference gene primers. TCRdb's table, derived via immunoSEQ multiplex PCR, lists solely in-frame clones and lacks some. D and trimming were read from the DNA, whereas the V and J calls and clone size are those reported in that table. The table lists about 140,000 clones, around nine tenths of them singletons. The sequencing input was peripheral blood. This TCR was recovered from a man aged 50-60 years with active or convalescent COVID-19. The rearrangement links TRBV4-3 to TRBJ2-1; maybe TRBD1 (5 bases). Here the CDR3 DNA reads TGCGCCAGCAGCCAAGGGGGCCGGATGGAGCAGTTCTTC. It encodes CASSQGGRMEQFF.